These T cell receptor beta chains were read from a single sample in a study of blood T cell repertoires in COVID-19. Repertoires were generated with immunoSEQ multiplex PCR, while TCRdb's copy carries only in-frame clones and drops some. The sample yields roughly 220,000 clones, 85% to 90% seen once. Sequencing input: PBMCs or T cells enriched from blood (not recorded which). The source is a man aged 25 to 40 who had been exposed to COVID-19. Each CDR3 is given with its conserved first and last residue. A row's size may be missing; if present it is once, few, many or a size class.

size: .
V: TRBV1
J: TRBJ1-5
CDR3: CTSTLKRPQHF

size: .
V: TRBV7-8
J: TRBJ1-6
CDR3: CASSLTGSYNSPLHF

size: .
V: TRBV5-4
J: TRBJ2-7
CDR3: CASSPQQWTGTSEQYF

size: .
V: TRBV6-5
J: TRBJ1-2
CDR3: CASSKQGKYGYTF

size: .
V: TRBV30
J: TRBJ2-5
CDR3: CASSQRKETQYF

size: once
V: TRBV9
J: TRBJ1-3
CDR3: CASSGGLVGPGNTIYF

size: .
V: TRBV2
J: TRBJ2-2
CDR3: CASSDGTPNTGELFF

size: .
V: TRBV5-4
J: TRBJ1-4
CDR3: CASSRQGTNEKLFF

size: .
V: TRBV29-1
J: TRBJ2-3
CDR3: CSVAAGVTDTQYF

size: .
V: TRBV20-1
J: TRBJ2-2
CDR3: CSASGGGDAKSNTGELFF

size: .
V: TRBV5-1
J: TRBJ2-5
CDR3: CASSLSLETQYF

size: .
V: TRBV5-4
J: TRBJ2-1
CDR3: CASSFGGSEQFF

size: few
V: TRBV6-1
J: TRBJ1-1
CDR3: CASSELPGRTEAFF

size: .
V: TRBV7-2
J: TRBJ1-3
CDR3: CASSLIPGQASSGNTIYF

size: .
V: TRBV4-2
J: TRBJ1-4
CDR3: CASHPGQVNEKLFF

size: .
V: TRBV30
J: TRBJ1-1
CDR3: CACATGPSALAFF

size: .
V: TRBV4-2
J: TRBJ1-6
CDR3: CASSQESPGDNSPLHF

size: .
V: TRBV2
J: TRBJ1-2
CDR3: CASSEAGQAGSLGGYTF

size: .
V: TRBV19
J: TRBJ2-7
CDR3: CASSTYGTYEQYF

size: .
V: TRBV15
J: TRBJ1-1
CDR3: CATNEFAGTQAEAFF

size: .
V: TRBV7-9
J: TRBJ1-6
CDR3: CASSSQGLGNNSPLHF

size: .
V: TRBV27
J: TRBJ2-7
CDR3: CASSSPPVYEQYF

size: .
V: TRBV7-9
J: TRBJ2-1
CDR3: CASSPHGLAGAHIYNEQFF

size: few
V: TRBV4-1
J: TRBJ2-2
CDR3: CASSHLLAGGRGELFF

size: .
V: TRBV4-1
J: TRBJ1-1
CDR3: CASSHIGQGASGAFF

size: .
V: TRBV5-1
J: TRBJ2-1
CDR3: CASSWTSGGTNSYNEQFF

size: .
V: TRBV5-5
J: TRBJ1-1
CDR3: CASSSLRTGMNTEAFF